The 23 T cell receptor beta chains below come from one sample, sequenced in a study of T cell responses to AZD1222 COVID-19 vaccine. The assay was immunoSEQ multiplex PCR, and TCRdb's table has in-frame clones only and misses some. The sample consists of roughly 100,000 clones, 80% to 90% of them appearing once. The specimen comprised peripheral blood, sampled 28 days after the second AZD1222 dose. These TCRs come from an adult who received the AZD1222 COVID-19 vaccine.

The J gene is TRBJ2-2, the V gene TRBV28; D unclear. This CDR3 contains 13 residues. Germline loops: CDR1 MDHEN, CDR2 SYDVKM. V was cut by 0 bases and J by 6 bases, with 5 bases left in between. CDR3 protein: CASSLWNSGELFF. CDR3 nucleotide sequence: TGTGCCAGCAGTTTATGGAATTCCGGGGAGCTGTTTTTT.

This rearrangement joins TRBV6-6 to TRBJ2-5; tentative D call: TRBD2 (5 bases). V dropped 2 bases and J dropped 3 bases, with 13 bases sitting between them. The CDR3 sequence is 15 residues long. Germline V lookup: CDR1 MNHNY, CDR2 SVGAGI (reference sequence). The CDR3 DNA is TGTGCCAGCAGTTACCCTCAGGCACTAGAAGAGACCCAGTACTTC. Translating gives CASSYPQALEETQYF.

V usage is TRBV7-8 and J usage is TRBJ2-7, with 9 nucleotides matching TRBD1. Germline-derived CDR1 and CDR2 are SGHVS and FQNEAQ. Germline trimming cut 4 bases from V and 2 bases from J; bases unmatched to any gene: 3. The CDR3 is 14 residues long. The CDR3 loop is CASSSGQGPYEQYF. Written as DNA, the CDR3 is TGTGCCAGCAGCTCGGGACAGGGCCCCTACGAGCAGTACTTC.

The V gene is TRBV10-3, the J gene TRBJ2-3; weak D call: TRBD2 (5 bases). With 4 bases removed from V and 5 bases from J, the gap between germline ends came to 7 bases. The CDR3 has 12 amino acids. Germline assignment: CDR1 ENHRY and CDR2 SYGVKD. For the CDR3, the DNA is TGTGCCATCAGTGGGAGCGGAGATACGCAGTATTTT. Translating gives CAISGSGDTQYF.

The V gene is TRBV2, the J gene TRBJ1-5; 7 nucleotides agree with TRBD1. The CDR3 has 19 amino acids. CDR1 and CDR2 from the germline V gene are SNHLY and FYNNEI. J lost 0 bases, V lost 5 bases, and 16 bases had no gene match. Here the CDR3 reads CASSTGRTQGVDSNQPQHF. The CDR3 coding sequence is TGTGCCAGCAGTACGGGACGGACCCAGGGGGTGGATAGCAATCAGCCCCAGCATTTT.

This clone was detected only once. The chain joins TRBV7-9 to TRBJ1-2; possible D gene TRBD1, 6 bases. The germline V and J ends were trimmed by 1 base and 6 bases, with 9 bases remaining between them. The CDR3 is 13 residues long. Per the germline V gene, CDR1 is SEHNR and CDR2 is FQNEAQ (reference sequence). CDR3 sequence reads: CASSLDRVDGYTF. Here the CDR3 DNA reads TGTGCCAGCAGCTTAGACAGGGTTGATGGCTACACCTTC.

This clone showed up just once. DNA of the CDR3: TGTGCCAGCAGCAAAGAGGGGCCCATGAACACTGAAGCTTTCTTT. Its translation is CASSKEGPMNTEAFF. The chain has TRBV9 and TRBJ1-1; D is perhaps TRBD1 (5 bases). V gave up 4 bases and J gave up 0 bases, with 13 bases separating them. The CDR3 has 15 amino acids. Germline V gene sequence: CDR1 SGDLS, CDR2 YYNGEE. Using reference TRBV9 and TRBJ1-1 for the parts outside the CDR3, the full variable domain is DSGVTQTPKHLITATGQRVTLRCSPRSGDLSVYWYQQSLDQGLQFLIQYYNGEERAKGNILERFSAQQFPDLHSELNLSSLELGDSALYFCASSKEGPMNTEAFFGQGTRLTVV.

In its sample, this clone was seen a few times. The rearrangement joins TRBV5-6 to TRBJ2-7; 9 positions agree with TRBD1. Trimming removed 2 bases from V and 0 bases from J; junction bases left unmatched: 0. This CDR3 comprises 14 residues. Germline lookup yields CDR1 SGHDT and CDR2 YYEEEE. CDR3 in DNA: TGTGCCAGCAGCTTACAGGGGGCCTCCTACGAGCAGTACTTC. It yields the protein CASSLQGASYEQYF. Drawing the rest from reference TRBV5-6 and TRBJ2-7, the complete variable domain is DAGVTQSPTHLIKTRGQQVTLRCSPKSGHDTVSWYQQALGQGPQFIFQYYEEEERQRGNFPDRFSGHQFPNYSSELNVNALLLGDSALYLCASSLQGASYEQYFGPGTRLTVT.

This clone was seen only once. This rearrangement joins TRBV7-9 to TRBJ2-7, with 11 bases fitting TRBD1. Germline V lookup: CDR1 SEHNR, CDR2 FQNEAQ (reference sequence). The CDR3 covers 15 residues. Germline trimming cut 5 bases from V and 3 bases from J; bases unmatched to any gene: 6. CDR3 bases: TGTGCCAGCAGCCCTCCGGGACAGGGGGACTACGAGCAGTACTTC. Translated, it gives CASSPPGQGDYEQYF.

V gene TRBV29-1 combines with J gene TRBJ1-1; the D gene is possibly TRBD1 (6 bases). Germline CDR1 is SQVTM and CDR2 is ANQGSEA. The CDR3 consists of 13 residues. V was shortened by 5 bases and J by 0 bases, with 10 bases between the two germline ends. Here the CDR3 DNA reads TGCAGCGTTCAGGGGATGGTGAACACTGAAGCTTTCTTT. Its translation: CSVQGMVNTEAFF.

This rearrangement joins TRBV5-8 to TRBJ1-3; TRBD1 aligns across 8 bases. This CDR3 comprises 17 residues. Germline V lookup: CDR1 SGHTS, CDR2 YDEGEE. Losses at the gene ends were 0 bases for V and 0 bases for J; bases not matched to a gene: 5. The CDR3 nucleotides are TGTGCCAGCAGCTTGGACAGGGGGTTCCTCTCTGGAAACACCATATATTTT. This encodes CASSLDRGFLSGNTIYF.

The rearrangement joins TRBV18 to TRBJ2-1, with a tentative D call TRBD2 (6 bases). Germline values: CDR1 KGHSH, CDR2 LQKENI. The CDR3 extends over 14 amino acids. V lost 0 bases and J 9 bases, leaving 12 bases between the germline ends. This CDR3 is CASSPPEGRSEQFF. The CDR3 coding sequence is TGTGCCAGCTCACCACCGGAGGGCCGTAGTGAGCAGTTCTTC. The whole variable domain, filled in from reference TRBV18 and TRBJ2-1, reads NAGVMQNPRHLVRRRGQEARLRCSPMKGHSHVYWYRQLPEEGLKFMVYLQKENIIDESGMPKERFSAEFPKEGPSILRIQQVVRGDSAAYFCASSPPEGRSEQFFGPGTRLTVL.

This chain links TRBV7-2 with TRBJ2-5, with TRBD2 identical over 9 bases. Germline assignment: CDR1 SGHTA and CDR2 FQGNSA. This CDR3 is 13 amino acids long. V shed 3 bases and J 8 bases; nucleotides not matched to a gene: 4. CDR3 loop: CASSFGLARTQYF. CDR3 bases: TGTGCCAGCAGCTTTGGACTAGCGAGAACCCAGTACTTC.

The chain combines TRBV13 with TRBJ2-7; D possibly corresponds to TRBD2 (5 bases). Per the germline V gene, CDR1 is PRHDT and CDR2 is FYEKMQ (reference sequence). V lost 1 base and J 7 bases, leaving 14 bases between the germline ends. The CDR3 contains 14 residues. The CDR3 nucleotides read TGTGCCAGCAGCTTAGAGGAAACTAGTAAGGAGCAGTACTTC. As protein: CASSLEETSKEQYF.

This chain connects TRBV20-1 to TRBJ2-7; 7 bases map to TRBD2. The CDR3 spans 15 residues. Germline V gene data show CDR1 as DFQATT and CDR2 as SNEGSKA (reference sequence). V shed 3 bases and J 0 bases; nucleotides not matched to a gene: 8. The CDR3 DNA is TGCAGTGCTAGTGTGCCAGCGGGAAACTCCTACGAGCAGTACTTC. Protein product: CSASVPAGNSYEQYF.

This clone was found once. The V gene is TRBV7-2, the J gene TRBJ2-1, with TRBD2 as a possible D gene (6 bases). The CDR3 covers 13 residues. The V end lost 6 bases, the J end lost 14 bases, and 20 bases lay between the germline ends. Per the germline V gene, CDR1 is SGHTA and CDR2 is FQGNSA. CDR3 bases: TGTGCCAGCAGATCGGGGGTTCCCTATCTGGAGTTCTTC. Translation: CASRSGVPYLEFF.

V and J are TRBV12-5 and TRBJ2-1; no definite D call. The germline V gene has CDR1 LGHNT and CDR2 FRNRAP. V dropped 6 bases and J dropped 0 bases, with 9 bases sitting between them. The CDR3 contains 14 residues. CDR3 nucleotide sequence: TGTGCTAGTGGCCAGGAGTACTCCTACAATGAGCAGTTCTTC. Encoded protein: CASGQEYSYNEQFF.

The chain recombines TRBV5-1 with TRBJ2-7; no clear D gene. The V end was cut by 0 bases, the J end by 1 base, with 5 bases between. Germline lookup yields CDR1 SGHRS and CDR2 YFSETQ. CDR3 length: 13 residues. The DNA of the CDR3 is TGCGCCAGCAGCTTGGAGGGATCCTACGAGCAGTACTTC. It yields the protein CASSLEGSYEQYF.

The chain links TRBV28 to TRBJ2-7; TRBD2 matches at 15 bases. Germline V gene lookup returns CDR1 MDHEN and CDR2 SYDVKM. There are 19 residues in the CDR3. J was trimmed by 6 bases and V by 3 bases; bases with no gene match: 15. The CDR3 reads CASSFLQGTSGRSPAEQYF. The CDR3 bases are TGTGCCAGCAGTTTTCTACAGGGGACTAGCGGGAGGTCCCCTGCCGAGCAGTACTTC. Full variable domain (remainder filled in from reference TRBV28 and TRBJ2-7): DVKVTQSSRYLVKRTGEKVFLECVQDMDHENMFWYRQDPGLGLRLIYFSYDVKMKEKGDIPEGYSVSREKKERFSLILESASTNQTSMYLCASSFLQGTSGRSPAEQYFGPGTRLTVT.

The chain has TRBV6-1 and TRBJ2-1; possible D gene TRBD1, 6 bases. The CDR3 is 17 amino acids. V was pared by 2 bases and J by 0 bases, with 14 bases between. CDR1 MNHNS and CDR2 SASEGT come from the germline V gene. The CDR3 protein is CASSESGASRSYNEQFF. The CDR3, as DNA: TGTGCCAGCAGTGAATCAGGGGCTTCCCGCTCCTACAATGAGCAGTTCTTC.

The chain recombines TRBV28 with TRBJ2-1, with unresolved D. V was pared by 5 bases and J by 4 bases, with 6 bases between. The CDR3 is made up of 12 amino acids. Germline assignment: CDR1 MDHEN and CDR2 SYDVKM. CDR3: CASSPRYNEQFF. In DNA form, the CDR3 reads TGTGCCAGCAGTCCTAGATACAATGAGCAGTTCTTC.

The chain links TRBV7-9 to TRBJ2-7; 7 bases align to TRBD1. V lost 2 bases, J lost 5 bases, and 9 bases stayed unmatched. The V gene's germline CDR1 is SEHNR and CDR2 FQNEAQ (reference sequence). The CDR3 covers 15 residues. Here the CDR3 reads CASSLTGALFHEQYF. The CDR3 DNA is TGTGCCAGCAGCTTAACAGGGGCGCTGTTCCACGAGCAGTACTTC.

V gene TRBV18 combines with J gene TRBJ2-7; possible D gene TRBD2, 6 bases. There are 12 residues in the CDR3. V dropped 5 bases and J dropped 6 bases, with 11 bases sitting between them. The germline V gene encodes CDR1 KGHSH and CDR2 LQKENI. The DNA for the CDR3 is TGTGCCAGCTCAGCGGGACTCTCCGAGCAGTACTTC. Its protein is CASSAGLSEQYF. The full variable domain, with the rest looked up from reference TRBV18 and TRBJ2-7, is NAGVMQNPRHLVRRRGQEARLRCSPMKGHSHVYWYRQLPEEGLKFMVYLQKENIIDESGMPKERFSAEFPKEGPSILRIQQVVRGDSAAYFCASSAGLSEQYFGPGTRLTVT.